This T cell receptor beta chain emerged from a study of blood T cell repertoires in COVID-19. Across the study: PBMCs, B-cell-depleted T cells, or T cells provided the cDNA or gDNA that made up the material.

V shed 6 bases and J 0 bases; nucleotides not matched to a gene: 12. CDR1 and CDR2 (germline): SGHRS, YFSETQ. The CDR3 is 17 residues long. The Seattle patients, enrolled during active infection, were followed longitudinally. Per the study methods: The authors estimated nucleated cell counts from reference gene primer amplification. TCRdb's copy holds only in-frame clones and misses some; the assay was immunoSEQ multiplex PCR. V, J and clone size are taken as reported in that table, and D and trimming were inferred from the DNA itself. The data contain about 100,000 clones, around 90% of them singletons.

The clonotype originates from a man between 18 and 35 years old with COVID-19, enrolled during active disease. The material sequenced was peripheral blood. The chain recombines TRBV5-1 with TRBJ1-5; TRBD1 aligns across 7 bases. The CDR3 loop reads CASTTYAGTDSNQPQHF. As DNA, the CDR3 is TGCGCCAGCACCACGTACGCCGGGACAGATAGCAATCAGCCCCAGCATTTT.